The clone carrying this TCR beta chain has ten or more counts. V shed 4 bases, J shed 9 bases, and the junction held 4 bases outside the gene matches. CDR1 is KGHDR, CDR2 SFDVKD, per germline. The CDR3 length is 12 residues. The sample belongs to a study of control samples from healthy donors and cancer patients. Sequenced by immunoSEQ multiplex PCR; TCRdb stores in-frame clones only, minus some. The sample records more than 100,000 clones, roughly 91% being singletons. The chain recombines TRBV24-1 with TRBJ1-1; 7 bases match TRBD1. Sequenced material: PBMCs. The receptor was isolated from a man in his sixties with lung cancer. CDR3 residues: CATSDTTGKAFF. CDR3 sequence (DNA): TGTGCCACCAGTGACACGACAGGGAAAGCTTTCTTT.